The next 14 T cell receptor beta chains were all read from a single sample in a study of blood T cell repertoires in COVID-19. The protocol was immunoSEQ multiplex PCR, while the TCRdb copy is restricted to in-frame clones and leaves out a portion. The sample records about 250,000 clones, around 85% being singletons. Sequencing was carried out using peripheral blood. The receptors stem from a man older than 75 with acute or convalescent COVID-19.

This chain uses TRBV5-8 with TRBJ2-2, with D tentatively TRBD2 (6 bases). V lost 0 bases to trimming and J lost 7 bases, with 13 bases between them. The CDR3 runs 15 residues. Germline CDR1 reads SGHTS; CDR2 reads YDEGEE. The CDR3 region has the DNA TGTGCCAGCAGCTTGGAACAGACTAGAGGCGGGGAGCTGTTTTTT. Its protein is CASSLEQTRGGELFF.

J is TRBJ2-7 and V is TRBV5-1, with TRBD2 matching over 7 bases. Per the germline V gene, CDR1 is SGHRS and CDR2 is YFSETQ. Germline trimming cut 9 bases from V and 2 bases from J; bases unmatched to any gene: 14. This CDR3 is built from 15 residues. The CDR3, as DNA: TGCGCCACCTCGCGAGGCCCCGGGACTACCTACGAGCAGTACTTC. Its translation: CATSRGPGTTYEQYF.

CDR3 amino acids: CASSLLGLAGDYSYEQYF. CDR3 DNA sequence: TGTGCCAGCAGCTTATTGGGACTAGCGGGAGATTACTCCTACGAGCAGTACTTC. The chain uses TRBV7-9 and TRBJ2-7; 14 bases map to TRBD2. The CDR3 runs to 18 residues. The V gene's germline CDR1 is SEHNR and CDR2 FQNEAQ (reference sequence). Losses at the gene ends were 2 bases for V and 0 bases for J; bases not matched to a gene: 6. Supplemented by reference TRBV7-9 and TRBJ2-7, the full variable domain reads DTGVSQNPRHKITKRGQNVTFRCDPISEHNRLYWYRQTLGQGPEFLTYFQNEAQLEKSRLLSDRFSAERPKGSFSTLEIQRTEQGDSAMYLCASSLLGLAGDYSYEQYFGPGTRLTVT.

This clone was seen once. The gene calls are TRBV6-5 and TRBJ2-2; D may be TRBD2 (6 bases). With 7 bases removed from V and 6 bases from J, the gap between germline ends came to 18 bases. The CDR3 spans 15 residues. CDR1 MNHEY and CDR2 SVGAGI come from the germline V gene. The CDR3 is CASIATGGLAGELFF. As DNA, the CDR3 is TGTGCCAGCATCGCCACCGGGGGATTGGCCGGGGAGCTGTTTTTT.

The chain has TRBV6-6 and TRBJ2-7; the D gene is possibly TRBD1 (5 bases). Trimming shortened V by 6 bases and J by 2 bases, and 14 bases separated the two germline ends. Per germline, CDR1 MNHNY and CDR2 SVGAGI (reference sequence). CDR3 length: 14 residues. The DNA of the CDR3 is TGTGCCAGCAGGTCAAAAAGGGGCACCTACGAGCAGTACTTC. It yields the protein CASRSKRGTYEQYF.

V gene TRBV18 combines with J gene TRBJ1-4; TRBD1 matches at 7 bases. CDR3 length equals 15 residues. V gave up 3 bases and J gave up 10 bases; unmatched junction bases: 11. Germline CDR1 KGHSH, CDR2 LQKENI. The CDR3, as DNA: TGTGCCAGCTCACCTCTTACAGGGGATAGTGGAAAACTGTTTTTT. Its protein product is CASSPLTGDSGKLFF.

The rearrangement uses TRBV19 and TRBJ1-1, with D perhaps matching TRBD1 (5 bases). V shed 5 bases and J shed 1 base, with 8 bases lying between them. Germline assignment: CDR1 LNHDA and CDR2 SQIVND (reference sequence). The CDR3 has 13 residues. The chain's CDR3 is CASSPGGNTEAFF. The CDR3 coding sequence is TGTGCCAGTAGTCCCGGGGGGAACACTGAAGCTTTCTTT.

The chain combines TRBV7-8 with TRBJ2-7; TRBD1 matches at 9 bases. Germline V gene data show CDR1 as SGHVS and CDR2 as FQNEAQ. The J segment lost 0 bases and the V segment lost 4 bases, leaving 7 bases of the junction unmatched. The CDR3 is made up of 16 amino acids. CDR3 sequence: CASSSSGTGFSYEQYF. The CDR3 region has the DNA TGTGCCAGCAGCTCCTCCGGGACAGGGTTCTCCTACGAGCAGTACTTC.

The chain is built from TRBV28 and TRBJ2-7; 8 bases match TRBD1. The germline V gene has CDR1 MDHEN and CDR2 SYDVKM. V shed 4 bases and J 6 bases; nucleotides not matched to a gene: 14. This CDR3 is 16 amino acids long. DNA of the CDR3: TGTGCCAGCAGTTCGCTACCCGGGACAGGCCCTATCGAGCAGTACTTC. Translated: CASSSLPGTGPIEQYF.

The chain is built from TRBV18 and TRBJ2-1, with 13 bases aligning to TRBD2. This CDR3 has 18 amino acids. Germline V gene lookup returns CDR1 KGHSH and CDR2 LQKENI. Trimming took 3 bases from V and 4 from J; bases not matched to a gene: 9. The CDR3 is CASSPSLAGGPQYNEQFF. DNA of the CDR3: TGTGCCAGCTCACCGTCACTAGCGGGAGGGCCCCAATACAATGAGCAGTTCTTC.

This clone was counted between two and nine times. J is TRBJ1-5 and V is TRBV6-5; D is uncertain. CDR3 length: 15 amino acids. Per the germline V gene, CDR1 is MNHEY and CDR2 is SVGAGI. Trimming took off 4 bases at V and 4 bases at J, with 14 bases between the two ends. CDR3 sequence: CASSSIGMRNQPQHF. CDR3 bases: TGTGCCAGCAGTTCCATAGGTATGCGGAATCAGCCCCAGCATTTT.

In nucleotides, the CDR3 is TGTGCCAGCAGTGCGTTGGGACAGGCAGATGGCTACACCTTC. Translating gives CASSALGQADGYTF. The V and J genes are TRBV2 and TRBJ1-2, with 8 bases that match TRBD1. The CDR3 spans 14 residues. V shed 4 bases and J 6 bases; nucleotides not matched to a gene: 7. The germline V gene encodes CDR1 SNHLY and CDR2 FYNNEI.

The rearrangement links TRBV6-5 to TRBJ2-2; D is perhaps TRBD1 (6 bases). CDR3 length: 13 amino acids. Trimming pared 6 bases from V and 8 bases from J, leaving 13 bases between. The germline CDR1 and CDR2 sequences are MNHEY and SVGAGI. This chain's CDR3 is CASRGTRKGELFF. The CDR3 DNA is TGTGCCAGCAGAGGGACACGCAAAGGGGAGCTGTTTTTT.

The chain uses TRBV6-2 or TRBV6-3 and TRBJ1-2; D remains ambiguous. The CDR3 covers 12 residues. The V gene's germline CDR1 is MNHEY and CDR2 SVGEGT. V was clipped by 1 base and J by 7 bases, with 7 bases between them. The CDR3 coding sequence is TGTGCCAGCAGTTACTATGGCAGTGGCTACACCTTC. The encoded protein is CASSYYGSGYTF.